Reported below is one TCR beta chain. The antigen remains undetermined. V shed 2 bases, J shed 6 bases, and the junction held 16 bases outside the gene matches. Germline V CDR1 and CDR2: SGDLS, YYNGEE. This CDR3 spans 19 amino acids. The data derive from a study of OX40 agonist ivuxolimab in advanced cancers. Study information: Administration of intravenous ivuxolimab to patients occurred every 2 weeks at 0.01 to 10 mg/kg. Patients with prior anti-PD-1, anti-PD-L1 or anti-CTLA-4 therapy were eligible; 40% to 45% had some. Three patients, one with hepatocellular carcinoma and two with cutaneous melanoma, responded partially. Study-wide results and limits: Researchers did not determine the expanded peripheral T cells' antigen specificity.

Profiling relied on immunoSEQ multiplex PCR, and the TCRdb table lists in-frame clones only, not all of them. The data hold under 25,000 clones, with around 82% observed a single time. The material was CD4+ or CD8+ T cells sorted from blood, obtained in a trial of the OX40 agonist ivuxolimab. This receptor was identified in an adult with an advanced solid tumor such as melanoma, head and neck, liver or kidney cancer. The chain carries TRBV9 and TRBJ2-1; 11 nucleotides line up with TRBD2. CDR3 DNA sequence: TGTGCCAGCAGCGTTACTACCATGCTAGCGGGAGGAAGGTCCAATGAGCAGTTCTTC. Its protein is CASSVTTMLAGGRSNEQFF.